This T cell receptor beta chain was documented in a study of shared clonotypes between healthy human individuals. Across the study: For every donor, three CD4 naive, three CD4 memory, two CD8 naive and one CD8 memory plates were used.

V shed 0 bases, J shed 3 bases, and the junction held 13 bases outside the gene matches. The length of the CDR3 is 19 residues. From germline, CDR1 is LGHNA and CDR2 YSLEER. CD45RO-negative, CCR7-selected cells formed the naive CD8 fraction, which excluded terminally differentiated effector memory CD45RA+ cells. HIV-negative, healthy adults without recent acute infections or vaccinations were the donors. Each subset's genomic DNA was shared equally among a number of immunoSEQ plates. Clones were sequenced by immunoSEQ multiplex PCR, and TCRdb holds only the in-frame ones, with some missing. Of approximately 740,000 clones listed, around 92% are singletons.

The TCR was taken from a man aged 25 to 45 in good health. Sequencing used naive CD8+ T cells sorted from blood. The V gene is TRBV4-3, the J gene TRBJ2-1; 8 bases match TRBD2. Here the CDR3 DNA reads TGCGCCAGCAGCCAAGAAGCCCTCCCCGAAGCGGGAGACTACAATGAGCAGTTCTTC. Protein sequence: CASSQEALPEAGDYNEQFF.